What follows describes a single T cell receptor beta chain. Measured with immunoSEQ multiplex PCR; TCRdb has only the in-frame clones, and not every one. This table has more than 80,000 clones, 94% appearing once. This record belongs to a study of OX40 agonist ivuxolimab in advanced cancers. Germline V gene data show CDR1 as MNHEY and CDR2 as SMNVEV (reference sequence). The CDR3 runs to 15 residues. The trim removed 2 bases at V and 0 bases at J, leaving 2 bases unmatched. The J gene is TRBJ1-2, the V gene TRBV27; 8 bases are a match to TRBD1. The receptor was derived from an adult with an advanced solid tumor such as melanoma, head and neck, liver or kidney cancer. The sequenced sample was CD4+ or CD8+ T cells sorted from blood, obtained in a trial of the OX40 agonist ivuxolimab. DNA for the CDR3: TGTGCCAGCAGTTTAAAGGGACAGGCTAACTATGGCTACACCTTC. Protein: CASSLKGQANYGYTF.